What follows are 32 T cell receptor beta chains derived from one specimen sequenced in a study of beta chain features in type 1 diabetes. Expressed TCRB transcripts were sequenced because the entire RNA isolate underwent reverse transcription. Sequencing was performed with immunoSEQ multiplex PCR; in TCRdb, only in-frame clones are kept and a portion is missing. Of under 300,000 clones listed, around 7.3% are singletons. Sequencing input: central memory CD4+ T cells from blood. The receptors stem from a woman under 30 in good health.

V and J are TRBV6-1 and TRBJ1-1; maybe TRBD1 (6 bases). This CDR3 is built from 15 residues. Trimming took 6 bases from V and 2 from J, leaving 16 bases between them. Germline assignment: CDR1 MNHNS and CDR2 SASEGT. The CDR3 coding sequence is TGTGCCAGCAGCCCCCACAGGGTAACTAACACTGAAGCTTTCTTT. It encodes CASSPHRVTNTEAFF.

This clone has just a few counts. The chain links TRBV28 to TRBJ1-5; D may be TRBD1 (5 bases). V lost 2 bases to trimming and J lost 3 bases, with 11 bases between them. The CDR3 loop spans 15 amino acids. Per germline, CDR1 MDHEN and CDR2 SYDVKM. CDR3 protein: CASSLGGADNQPQHF. Written as DNA, the CDR3 is TGTGCCAGCAGTTTAGGGGGTGCTGACAATCAGCCCCAGCATTTT.

In this sample, this clone turned up many times. The rearrangement uses TRBV6-6 and TRBJ2-3; TRBD1 matches at 8 bases. The CDR3 loop spans 14 amino acids. In germline, CDR1 is MNHNY, CDR2 SVGAGI (reference sequence). V shed 5 bases, J shed 1 base, and the junction held 2 bases outside the gene matches. In nucleotides, the CDR3 is TGTGCCAGCAGTCCGGGACAGGGCACAGATACGCAGTATTTT. This codes for CASSPGQGTDTQYF.

In this sample, this clone turned up many times. The chain couples TRBV7-2 to TRBJ1-3; D is undetermined. The V end was cut by 5 bases, the J end by 0 bases, with 20 bases between. Germline V lookup: CDR1 SGHTA, CDR2 FQGNSA. This CDR3 contains 18 residues. The CDR3 DNA sequence: TGTGCCAGCAGCCCAATCGGGGTACGCCGAAGCTCTGGAAACACCATATATTTT. This gives the protein CASSPIGVRRSSGNTIYF. Filled out from reference TRBV7-2 and TRBJ1-3, the complete variable domain reads GAGVSQSPSNKVTEKGKDVELRCDPISGHTALYWYRQSLGQGLEFLIYFQGNSAPDKSGLPSDRFSAERTGGSVSTLTIQRTQQEDSAVYLCASSPIGVRRSSGNTIYFGEGSWLTVV.

The gene calls are TRBV6-6 and TRBJ2-2; unclear D gene. Deletions cut 6 bases from V and 2 bases from J, with 4 bases between. In germline, CDR1 is MNHNY, CDR2 SVGAGI (reference sequence). This CDR3 region has 12 residues. CDR3 in amino acids: CASSLNTGELFF. The CDR3 DNA follows: TGTGCCAGCAGCCTAAACACCGGGGAGCTGTTTTTT.

This clone has only a few counts. Being one base from a much bigger clone, this may be a read error. The genes are TRBV2 and TRBJ1-1; D unclear. This CDR3 spans 12 amino acids. Germline CDR1 reads SNHLY; CDR2 reads FYNNEI. Trimming pared 6 bases from V and 1 base from J, leaving 6 bases between. The CDR3 nucleotides read TGTGCCAGCAGCCGACCGAACACTGAAGCTTTCTTT. Translated, it gives CASSRPNTEAFF.

The chain employs TRBV7-9 and TRBJ1-4, with 9 bases that match TRBD1. Germline V CDR1 and CDR2: SEHNR, FQNEAQ (reference sequence). The CDR3 loop spans 13 amino acids. Trimming cost V 5 bases and J 7 bases; bases outside gene matches: 2. The CDR3 sequence: CASSKGQGEKLFF. The CDR3 nucleotides read TGTGCCAGCAGCAAGGGACAGGGTGAAAAACTGTTTTTT.

As regards this clone: The sample holds other DNA sequences that translate to the same CDR3. This chain links TRBV7-2 with TRBJ1-1; D is ambiguous. The CDR3 covers 13 residues. V was shortened by 4 bases and J by 4 bases, with 10 bases between the two germline ends. Germline V gene data show CDR1 as SGHTA and CDR2 as FQGNSA. This CDR3 reads CASSYRMGTEAFF. In DNA form, the CDR3 reads TGTGCCAGCAGCTATAGGATGGGCACTGAAGCTTTCTTT.

Concerning this clone: In the same sample, other DNA sequences code for this CDR3. V usage is TRBV18 and J usage is TRBJ1-1; no reliable D call. The germline CDR1 and CDR2 sequences are KGHSH and LQKENI. The CDR3 totals 13 residues. V lost 3 bases and J lost 0, with 5 bases in between. CDR3 loop: CASSPGVNTEAFF. The CDR3 region has the DNA TGTGCCAGCTCACCGGGAGTGAACACTGAAGCTTTCTTT. Supplemented by reference TRBV18 and TRBJ1-1, the full variable domain reads NAGVMQNPRHLVRRRGQEARLRCSPMKGHSHVYWYRQLPEEGLKFMVYLQKENIIDESGMPKERFSAEFPKEGPSILRIQQVVRGDSAAYFCASSPGVNTEAFFGQGTRLTVV.

The chain joins TRBV9 to TRBJ1-3; D uncertain. The CDR3 has 16 residues. The germline CDR1 and CDR2 sequences are SGDLS and YYNGEE. V was shortened by 0 bases and J by 0 bases, with 10 bases between the two germline ends. CDR3 amino acids: CASSVEPGTSGNTIYF. DNA of the CDR3: TGTGCCAGCAGCGTAGAACCAGGCACCTCTGGAAACACCATATATTTT.

This clone appeared a few times. The chain joins TRBV27 to TRBJ2-3; 7 bases align to TRBD1. This CDR3 is built from 15 residues. The V and J ends lost 5 bases and 2 bases, in that order; junction bases with no gene match: 7. Germline loops: CDR1 MNHEY, CDR2 SMNVEV (reference sequence). The CDR3 DNA reads as TGTGCCAGCAGTCCTACAGGGGCCCACACAGATACGCAGTATTTT. Encoded protein: CASSPTGAHTDTQYF.

This clone was counted a few times. J is TRBJ2-5 and V is TRBV5-1, with TRBD1 matching 7 bases. V lost 4 bases and J lost 3; bases outside the gene matches: 12. From germline, CDR1 is SGHRS and CDR2 YFSETQ. This CDR3 contains 16 residues. The CDR3 region has the DNA TGCGCCAGCAGCACCAGACAGGGATTCGGGGAAGAGACCCAGTACTTC. Its protein product is CASSTRQGFGEETQYF.

The chain is built from TRBV6-6 and TRBJ2-5; D is unresolved. V lost 0 bases to trimming and J lost 4 bases, with 9 bases between them. This CDR3 has 14 amino acids. Germline V gives CDR1 MNHNY, CDR2 SVGAGI (reference sequence). CDR3 region: CASSYSRVRETQYF. Here the CDR3 DNA reads TGTGCCAGCAGTTACTCAAGAGTAAGAGAGACCCAGTACTTC.

This chain uses TRBV28 with TRBJ2-4; D unclear. CDR1 and CDR2 from the germline V gene are MDHEN and SYDVKM. The CDR3 length is 13 residues. V gave up 11 bases and J gave up 0 bases, with 11 bases separating them. The CDR3 DNA reads as TGTGCCCACGGAGACCTAGCCAAAAACATTCAGTACTTC. It yields the protein CAHGDLAKNIQYF. The full variable domain, completed using reference TRBV28 and TRBJ2-4, is DVKVTQSSRYLVKRTGEKVFLECVQDMDHENMFWYRQDPGLGLRLIYFSYDVKMKEKGDIPEGYSVSREKKERFSLILESASTNQTSMYLCAHGDLAKNIQYFGAGTRLSVL.

The chain recombines TRBV5-1 with TRBJ1-1; perhaps TRBD1 as D (5 bases). Trimming removed 3 bases at V and 1 base at J, with 10 bases between. Germline lookup yields CDR1 SGHRS and CDR2 YFSETQ. CDR3 length: 14 residues. CDR3 DNA: TGCGCCAGCAGCTACGCTACAGGGAACACTGAAGCTTTCTTT. It is translated as CASSYATGNTEAFF.

This clone was observed a handful of times. This chain joins TRBV5-4 and TRBJ2-5; 11 nucleotides line up with TRBD2. The junction had 10 bases not matched to a gene; V was cut back by 5 bases and J by 7 bases. This CDR3 has 15 amino acids. CDR1 SGHNT and CDR2 YYREEE come from the germline V gene (reference sequence). CDR3 amino acids: CASRPGTSGIGTQYF. DNA for the CDR3: TGTGCCAGCAGACCGGGGACTAGCGGTATTGGGACCCAGTACTTC.

The chain recombines TRBV30 with TRBJ1-1, with TRBD1 matching over 10 bases. The CDR3 has 18 residues. V gave up 0 bases and J gave up 5 bases; unmatched junction bases: 15. CDR1 and CDR2 (germline): GTSNPN, SVGIG (reference sequence). CDR3 sequence (DNA): TGTGCCTGGAGTGTACGCCCATCCCTGACAGGGGGCAGAACTGAAGCTTTCTTT. Translated, it gives CAWSVRPSLTGGRTEAFF.

The chain carries TRBV27 and TRBJ1-3, with 7 bases aligning to TRBD1. The CDR3 length is 16 residues. V was clipped by 8 bases and J by 3 bases; unmatched bases: 13. Germline CDR1 and CDR2: MNHEY and SMNVEV (reference sequence). For the CDR3, the DNA is TGTGCCAGCGGGACCTATCGGGACAGAGGTGGAAACACCATATATTTT. As protein: CASGTYRDRGGNTIYF.

J is TRBJ1-4 and V is TRBV7-7, with D uncertain. The CDR3 runs 14 residues. V lost 0 bases to trimming and J lost 0 bases, with 2 bases between them. The germline CDR1 and CDR2 sequences are SSHAT and FNYEAQ (reference sequence). The CDR3 DNA reads as TGTGCCAGCAGCTTAGCGCCAACTAATGAAAAACTGTTTTTT. This sequence encodes CASSLAPTNEKLFF.

The V gene is TRBV7-3, the J gene TRBJ2-3; D is ambiguous. The CDR3 totals 12 residues. Trimming cost V 4 bases and J 8 bases, with 10 bases left between them. Germline V gives CDR1 SGHTA, CDR2 FQGTGA. The DNA for the CDR3 is TGTGCCAGCAGCTCCGGGCGAGGTACGCAGTATTTT. Translating it yields CASSSGRGTQYF.

The chain combines TRBV7-8 with TRBJ1-5, with 9 bases matching TRBD1. The CDR3 covers 16 residues. The V segment lost 4 bases and the J segment 4 bases; nucleotides outside the gene matches: 8. CDR1 is SGHVS and CDR2 is FQNEAQ in the germline V gene. DNA for the CDR3: TGTGCCAGCAGCTCCCTTCTTGGACAGGGGAATCAGCCCCAGCATTTT. It specifies CASSSLLGQGNQPQHF. Variable domain in full (rest from reference TRBV7-8 and TRBJ1-5): GAGVSQSPRYKVAKRGQDVALRCDPISGHVSLFWYQQALGQGPEFLTYFQNEAQLDKSGLPSDRFFAERPEGSVSTLKIQRTQQEDSAVYLCASSSLLGQGNQPQHFGDGTRLSIL.

This clone was seen a few times. This rearrangement joins TRBV7-3 to TRBJ2-3; D is ambiguous. Deletions cut 3 bases from V and 2 bases from J, with 12 bases between. The CDR3 consists of 15 residues. CDR1 and CDR2 from the germline V gene are SGHTA and FQGTGA. The CDR3 sequence: CASSFAGGNTDTQYF. Written as DNA, the CDR3 is TGTGCCAGCAGCTTTGCCGGCGGAAACACAGATACGCAGTATTTT.

J is TRBJ1-1 and V is TRBV30, with D unresolved. Trimming took 3 bases from V and 1 from J, leaving 9 bases between them. This CDR3 has 13 residues. Germline CDR1 and CDR2: GTSNPN and SVGIG (reference sequence). CDR3 residues: CAWSLHKNTEAFF. The CDR3 DNA sequence: TGTGCCTGGAGCCTCCATAAGAACACTGAAGCTTTCTTT. The variable domain in full, with the rest retrieved from reference TRBV30 and TRBJ1-1, is SQTIHQWPATLVQPVGSPLSLECTVEGTSNPNLYWYRQAAGRGLQLLFYSVGIGQISSEVPQNLSASRPQDRQFILSSKKLLLSDSGFYLCAWSLHKNTEAFFGQGTRLTVV.

This chain joins TRBV29-1 and TRBJ2-5; no reliable D call. The CDR3 totals 11 residues. Trimming took 7 bases from V and 2 from J, leaving 8 bases between them. CDR1 and CDR2 (germline): SQVTM, ANQGSEA. The DNA of the CDR3 is TGCAGCGGTCGGATGCAAGAGACCCAGTACTTC. Its protein is CSGRMQETQYF.

This clone has only a few counts. V is TRBV18 and J is TRBJ2-1; 9 nucleotides match TRBD2. With V trimmed by 2 bases and J by 5 bases, 13 bases remained unmatched. This CDR3 has 18 amino acids. Germline-derived CDR1 and CDR2 are KGHSH and LQKENI. For the CDR3, the DNA is TGTGCCAGCTCACCATTTGCTAGCGGGGCCTCGCTAAACAATGAGCAGTTCTTC. It specifies CASSPFASGASLNNEQFF. Based on the CDR3 plus reference TRBV18 and TRBJ2-1, the full variable domain is NAGVMQNPRHLVRRRGQEARLRCSPMKGHSHVYWYRQLPEEGLKFMVYLQKENIIDESGMPKERFSAEFPKEGPSILRIQQVVRGDSAAYFCASSPFASGASLNNEQFFGPGTRLTVL.

This clone came up a few times. This chain connects TRBV29-1 to TRBJ2-2; D is unresolved. V was shortened by 6 bases and J by 4 bases, with 12 bases between the two germline ends. Germline V gene data show CDR1 as SQVTM and CDR2 as ANQGSEA. The CDR3 spans 13 residues. CDR3 bases: TGCAGCGTGATAACCGATATCACCGGGGAGCTGTTTTTT. Encoded protein: CSVITDITGELFF.

V usage is TRBV27 and J usage is TRBJ2-4; the D call may be TRBD1 or TRBD2 (5 bases each). CDR1 and CDR2 from the germline V gene are MNHEY and SMNVEV (reference sequence). V dropped 10 bases and J dropped 5 bases, with 21 bases sitting between them. This CDR3 has 15 amino acids. The CDR3 nucleotides read TGTGCCACTCGGGACGCCGGACTTAGCCAAAACATTCAGTACTTC. This encodes CATRDAGLSQNIQYF.

The J gene is TRBJ2-7, the V gene TRBV6-6; no clear D. The CDR3 spans 13 residues. In germline, CDR1 is MNHNY, CDR2 SVGAGI (reference sequence). V lost 4 bases and J 3 bases, leaving 10 bases between the germline ends. The CDR3 reads CASSLESYYEQYF. The CDR3 DNA follows: TGTGCCAGCAGTTTGGAGAGTTACTACGAGCAGTACTTC.

This clone was found a few times. The chain couples TRBV18 to TRBJ1-2; D remains unclear. The CDR3 consists of 12 residues. CDR1 KGHSH and CDR2 LQKENI come from the germline V gene. Deletions cut 1 base from V and 7 bases from J, with 7 bases between. The CDR3 sequence: CASSPQGSGYTF. The CDR3 bases are TGTGCCAGCTCACCACAGGGAAGTGGCTACACCTTC. Together with reference TRBV18 and TRBJ1-2, the CDR3 gives the full variable domain: NAGVMQNPRHLVRRRGQEARLRCSPMKGHSHVYWYRQLPEEGLKFMVYLQKENIIDESGMPKERFSAEFPKEGPSILRIQQVVRGDSAAYFCASSPQGSGYTFGSGTRLTVV.

This clone was observed many times. This rearrangement joins TRBV7-8 to TRBJ2-1; tentatively, D is TRBD1 or TRBD2 (5 bases each). V was shortened by 5 bases and J by 11 bases, with 16 bases between the two germline ends. Germline CDR1 SGHVS, CDR2 FQNEAQ. The length of the CDR3 is 13 residues. The CDR3 DNA reads TGTGCCAGCAGCCGGGACCCTTCTTCAAAGCAGTTCTTC. The encoded protein is CASSRDPSSKQFF.

On this clone: A much larger clone is a single base away; this may be a read error. Other nucleotide sequences in the sample specify the same CDR3. The rearrangement uses TRBV2 and TRBJ2-6; D not resolved. This CDR3 region has 14 residues. Germline V lookup: CDR1 SNHLY, CDR2 FYNNEI. V was clipped by 6 bases and J by 0 bases, with 6 bases between them. The CDR3 spells CASSPGSGANVLTF. The CDR3 coding sequence is TGTGCCAGCAGCCCCGGCTCTGGGGCCAACGTCCTGACTTTC.

There are many counts of this clone. The chain is built from TRBV18 and TRBJ1-4, with 9 bases identical to TRBD1. Germline V gene data show CDR1 as KGHSH and CDR2 as LQKENI. The CDR3 sequence is 13 residues long. Trimming cost V 6 bases and J 8 bases; bases outside gene matches: 4. For the CDR3, the DNA is TGTGCCAGCTCTCAGGGACAGGGCGAAAAACTGTTTTTT. This translates into CASSQGQGEKLFF.